The subject of this entry is one TCR beta chain. The antigen is not known. Trimming left V 3 bases short and J 1 base short, with 18 bases between. The CDR3 totals 17 residues. Germline CDR1 reads SEHNR; CDR2 reads FQNEAQ (reference sequence). The entry originates in a study of cytomegalovirus exposure and HLA in healthy donors. General study points: The tendency of first-cohort TCR clusters to co-occur in the roughly 120 validation repertoires was the finding of a later analysis. The study designated around 150 TCR beta chains cytomegalovirus-associated.

Sequencing used immunoSEQ multiplex PCR; TCRdb keeps in-frame clones, though not all of them. The sample lists around 250,000 clones; 90% were seen once. The chain carries TRBV7-9 and TRBJ1-1, with a possible D match to TRBD1 (5 bases). The origin of this receptor is a woman between 18 and 29 years old in good health and CMV-seronegative. Sequenced sample: PBMCs. This chain's CDR3 is CASSFGAGLDRNTEAFF. CDR3 coding DNA: TGTGCCAGCAGCTTTGGCGCAGGGTTAGATCGGAACACTGAAGCTTTCTTT.